This T cell receptor beta chain was captured in a study of blood T cell repertoires in COVID-19. While infection was still active, Seattle patients were enrolled and then followed longitudinally. The CDR3 spans 15 residues. The ends were cut back, 2 bases at V and 1 base at J, with 10 bases in the middle. Per germline, CDR1 KGHDR and CDR2 SFDVKD. Sequencing was performed with immunoSEQ multiplex PCR; in TCRdb, only in-frame clones are kept and a portion is missing. The sample records about 210,000 clones, 82% being singletons. Sequencing used peripheral blood. This TCR derives from a woman aged 70-85 years with COVID-19, enrolled during active disease. The chain employs TRBV24-1 and TRBJ1-1, with D perhaps matching TRBD1 (5 bases). The CDR3: CATSDSGTSNTEAFF. For the CDR3, the DNA is TGTGCCACCAGTGATTCCGGGACTTCGAACACTGAAGCTTTCTTT.